Listed here are 32 T cell receptor beta chains from one sample, sequenced in a study of cytomegalovirus exposure and HLA in healthy donors. Clones were read by immunoSEQ multiplex PCR, and TCRdb kept only the in-frame ones, dropping some. The sample has 57,000 or so clones; around 96% are singletons. Sequences were obtained from PBMCs. The receptors were sampled from a man aged 18 to 29 in good health and CMV-seronegative.

The CDR3 DNA reads as TGTGCCAGCAGTTCCCCTCGGACAGGTGATGGCTACACCTTC. Translating it yields CASSSPRTGDGYTF. V gene TRBV27 combines with J gene TRBJ1-2, with 7 bases identical to TRBD1. The CDR3 contains 14 residues. The germline gives CDR1 MNHEY, CDR2 SMNVEV (reference sequence). V lost 4 bases, J lost 6 bases, and 8 bases stayed unmatched.

This sequence joins TRBV15 and TRBJ2-3; TRBD1 matches 9 bases. Germline V CDR1 and CDR2: LNHNV, YYDKDF (reference sequence). The CDR3 spans 15 residues. V gave up 0 bases and J gave up 4 bases; unmatched junction bases: 2. DNA of the CDR3: TGTGCCACCAGCAGAGATACAGGGGGCTCAGATACGCAGTATTTT. The encoded protein is CATSRDTGGSDTQYF.

The CDR3: CASSLSGDTQYF. The CDR3 bases are TGTGCCAGCAGCCTTAGCGGAGATACGCAGTATTTT. V gene TRBV2 combines with J gene TRBJ2-3; possibly TRBD2 for D (6 bases). The CDR3 totals 12 residues. Germline V lookup: CDR1 SNHLY, CDR2 FYNNEI. Trimming shortened V by 6 bases and J by 5 bases, and 9 bases separated the two germline ends. The variable domain in full, completed from reference TRBV2 and TRBJ2-3, reads EPEVTQTPSHQVTQMGQEVILRCVPISNHLYFYWYRQILGQKVEFLVSFYNNEISEKSEIFDDQFSVERPDGSNFTLKIRSTKLEDSAMYFCASSLSGDTQYFGPGTRLTVL.

V and J are TRBV27 and TRBJ2-5; D possibly corresponds to TRBD2 (6 bases). From germline, CDR1 is MNHEY and CDR2 SMNVEV (reference sequence). Trimming cost V 5 bases and J 5 bases, with 15 bases left between them. CDR3 length: 14 amino acids. The CDR3, as DNA: TGTGCCAGCAGTCCCGGGACTCTTCTGGAGACCCAGTACTTC. Translation gives CASSPGTLLETQYF.

The J gene is TRBJ1-1, the V gene TRBV18; 8 positions agree with TRBD1. CDR3 size: 14 residues. Trimming removed 2 bases from V and 3 bases from J; junction bases left unmatched: 2. Germline loops: CDR1 KGHSH, CDR2 LQKENI. The CDR3: CASSPMTGDTEAFF. In DNA, the CDR3 is TGTGCCAGCTCACCAATGACAGGGGACACTGAAGCTTTCTTT.

This rearrangement joins TRBV5-1 to TRBJ2-1; maybe TRBD2 (6 bases). V gave up 3 bases and J gave up 9 bases, with 19 bases separating them. Germline V gives CDR1 SGHRS, CDR2 YFSETQ. The CDR3 spans 15 residues. As DNA, the CDR3 is TGCGCCAGCAGCTCCGCCGGGACTTATACCGGTGAGCAGTTCTTC. Translated, it gives CASSSAGTYTGEQFF.

The chain links TRBV7-8 to TRBJ1-3; 8 bases are shared with TRBD1. The CDR3 covers 14 residues. Germline V CDR1 and CDR2: SGHVS, FQNEAQ. V lost 3 bases, J lost 7 bases, and 5 bases stayed unmatched. CDR3 residues: CASSLDRAGNTIYF. As DNA, the CDR3 is TGTGCCAGCAGCTTGGACAGGGCCGGTAACACCATATATTTT.

The chain couples TRBV11-2 to TRBJ2-7; TRBD2 matches 10 bases. CDR3 length equals 19 residues. The V gene end was trimmed by 5 bases and the J gene end by 5 bases; junction bases not matched to a gene: 21. Per the germline V gene, CDR1 is SGHAT and CDR2 is FQNNGV. The CDR3 here is CASSQLRSIAGGLRNEQYF. CDR3 in DNA: TGTGCCAGCAGCCAGCTCCGGTCTATAGCGGGAGGCCTAAGAAACGAGCAGTACTTC.

This sequence joins TRBV18 and TRBJ1-1, with 10 bases aligning to TRBD1. The CDR3 consists of 14 residues. The germline CDR1 and CDR2 sequences are KGHSH and LQKENI. J lost 7 bases, V lost 5 bases, and 7 bases had no gene match. CDR3 amino acids: CASSVGQGDGEAFF. CDR3 in DNA: TGTGCCAGCTCAGTAGGACAGGGGGATGGTGAAGCTTTCTTT.

The V call is TRBV30, the J call TRBJ2-1; D might be TRBD2 (6 bases). V was shortened by 2 bases and J by 4 bases, with 15 bases between the two germline ends. CDR3 length: 15 amino acids. Germline CDR1 GTSNPN, CDR2 SVGIG (reference sequence). CDR3 in DNA: TGTGCCTGGAGTACGGGGACTTCACATTACAATGAGCAGTTCTTC. Translation: CAWSTGTSHYNEQFF.

V is TRBV19 and J is TRBJ2-2, with D maybe TRBD2 (5 bases). CDR3 length: 16 amino acids. Germline CDR1 LNHDA, CDR2 SQIVND (reference sequence). V lost 6 bases and J lost 0, with 14 bases in between. CDR3 DNA: TGTGCCAGTAGCGCCCTCGGGGAACCGAACACCGGGGAGCTGTTTTTT. The encoded protein is CASSALGEPNTGELFF.

The V gene is TRBV6-6, the J gene TRBJ1-5; possible D gene TRBD1, 6 bases. The CDR3 has 14 residues. CDR1 and CDR2 from the germline V gene are MNHNY and SVGAGI (reference sequence). The V end was cut by 6 bases, the J end by 3 bases, with 12 bases between. CDR3 in DNA: TGTGCCAGCAGACCTGGGGGCACCAATCAGCCCCAGCATTTT. As protein: CASRPGGTNQPQHF.

This clone was detected once. CDR3 region: CASSLALTNYEQYF. The CDR3 DNA sequence: TGTGCCAGCAGCTTAGCGCTTACTAACTACGAGCAGTACTTC. The chain has TRBV7-2 and TRBJ2-7; D is undetermined. V lost 0 bases, J lost 3 bases, and 9 bases lay in between. This CDR3 comprises 14 residues. Per germline, CDR1 SGHTA and CDR2 FQGNSA. The full variable domain, in which reference TRBV7-2 and TRBJ2-7 provide the parts outside the CDR3, is GAGVSQSPSNKVTEKGKDVELRCDPISGHTALYWYRQSLGQGLEFLIYFQGNSAPDKSGLPSDRFSAERTGGSVSTLTIQRTQQEDSAVYLCASSLALTNYEQYFGPGTRLTVT.

The rearrangement links TRBV19 to TRBJ2-2, with 9 positions matching TRBD2. The germline V gene encodes CDR1 LNHDA and CDR2 SQIVND (reference sequence). This CDR3 comprises 17 residues. V gave up 5 bases and J gave up 2 bases; unmatched junction bases: 9. CDR3 in amino acids: CASSVLRLADNTGELFF. DNA of the CDR3: TGTGCCAGTAGTGTCCTTCGACTAGCGGATAACACCGGGGAGCTGTTTTTT.

This chain links TRBV2 with TRBJ2-5, with TRBD2 matching over 14 bases. Losses at the gene ends were 9 bases for V and 3 bases for J; bases not matched to a gene: 12. Germline CDR1 is SNHLY and CDR2 is FYNNEI. The CDR3 runs to 17 residues. The CDR3: CAREGLAGAEDEETQYF. CDR3 DNA sequence: TGTGCCAGGGAGGGACTAGCGGGAGCAGAAGACGAAGAGACCCAGTACTTC.

This chain links TRBV7-8 with TRBJ2-3; D is uncertain. The V gene lost 0 bases and the J gene lost 2 bases, with 18 bases spanning the gap. CDR1 is SGHVS, CDR2 FQNEAQ, per germline. CDR3 size: 18 residues. As DNA, the CDR3 is TGTGCCAGCAGCTTAGCGCGGAGTGTGGAGAGTACCACAGATACGCAGTATTTT. This codes for CASSLARSVESTTDTQYF.

The J gene is TRBJ2-3, the V gene TRBV15; tentatively, D is TRBD2 (6 bases). Germline V gene lookup returns CDR1 LNHNV and CDR2 YYDKDF (reference sequence). The CDR3 runs 14 residues. V shed 5 bases and J shed 0 bases, with 9 bases lying between them. CDR3 nucleotides: TGTGCCACCAGCGGGACTGCTAGCACAGATACGCAGTATTTT. It encodes CATSGTASTDTQYF.

V and J are TRBV27 and TRBJ2-2; 11 positions agree with TRBD1. The junction had 10 bases not matched to a gene; V was cut back by 8 bases and J by 8 bases. Germline CDR1 is MNHEY and CDR2 is SMNVEV (reference sequence). This CDR3 comprises 15 residues. This CDR3 is CASYRDRGSSGELFF. The CDR3 bases are TGTGCCAGCTACCGGGACAGGGGGTCCTCGGGGGAGCTGTTTTTT.

The chain carries TRBV9 and TRBJ1-1; 10 bases match TRBD1. The ends lost 3 bases at V and 3 bases at J; junction bases unmatched: 2. In germline, CDR1 is SGDLS, CDR2 YYNGEE. The CDR3 sequence is 14 residues long. The CDR3 spells CASSGGQGDTEAFF. The CDR3 nucleotides read TGTGCCAGCAGCGGAGGACAGGGGGACACTGAAGCTTTCTTT.

This clone occurred once. This CDR3 reads CASSEARGAKNIQYF. CDR3 DNA sequence: TGTGCCAGCAGTGAAGCGCGGGGTGCCAAAAACATTCAGTACTTC. The chain is built from TRBV2 and TRBJ2-4; D is possibly TRBD2 (6 bases). Trimming pared 0 bases from V and 1 base from J, leaving 7 bases between. Germline V gene sequence: CDR1 SNHLY, CDR2 FYNNEI. This CDR3 region has 15 residues.

The CDR3 here is CASSLAPGDEQYF. The CDR3 nucleotides are TGTGCCAGCAGCTTAGCCCCAGGGGACGAGCAGTACTTC. This chain uses TRBV11-2 with TRBJ2-7, with a possible D match to TRBD1 (6 bases). This CDR3 is built from 13 residues. Germline V gene lookup returns CDR1 SGHAT and CDR2 FQNNGV. The V end was cut by 1 base, the J end by 5 bases, with 9 bases between.

The chain combines TRBV5-1 with TRBJ2-7, with D maybe TRBD1 (6 bases). V lost 0 bases, J lost 4 bases, and 11 bases lay in between. CDR1 is SGHRS and CDR2 is YFSETQ in the germline V gene. There are 14 residues in the CDR3. This chain's CDR3 is CASSLATGSYEQYF. In DNA, the CDR3 is TGCGCCAGCAGCTTGGCCACAGGGTCATACGAGCAGTACTTC.

The genes are TRBV9 and TRBJ2-2, with D possibly TRBD2 on 6 matching bases. V dropped 0 bases and J dropped 0 bases, with 12 bases sitting between them. The germline gives CDR1 SGDLS, CDR2 YYNGEE. This CDR3 spans 17 amino acids. In DNA, the CDR3 is TGTGCCAGCAGCGTAGGAGCCAGCGGGCCGAACACCGGGGAGCTGTTTTTT. Encoded protein: CASSVGASGPNTGELFF.

The rearrangement links TRBV12-2 to TRBJ2-5; the table gives TRBD1 as D, unverified against the DNA. TRBV12-2 is shown as a pseudogene. The CDR3 totals 13 residues. The CDR3 nucleotides are TGTGCAAGTCGCTTTGACAGGGAGGAGACCCAGTACTTC. Protein product: CASRFDREETQYF.

V usage is TRBV5-1 and J usage is TRBJ1-4; TRBD1 agrees at 8 bases. The CDR3 is 14 amino acids. V was clipped by 4 bases and J by 7 bases; unmatched bases: 6. The germline CDR1 and CDR2 sequences are SGHRS and YFSETQ. The CDR3 DNA reads as TGCGCCAGCAGCCGAGACAGGGGCTCTGAAAAACTGTTTTTT. Translation: CASSRDRGSEKLFF. The full variable domain, with the rest looked up from reference TRBV5-1 and TRBJ1-4, is KAGVTQTPRYLIKTRGQQVTLSCSPISGHRSVSWYQQTPGQGLQFLFEYFSETQRNKGNFPGRFSGRQFSNSRSEMNVSTLELGDSALYLCASSRDRGSEKLFFGSGTQLSVL.

This clone was found once. The chain's CDR3 is CASSTLTGTGVNEQFF. CDR3 bases: TGTGCCAGCAGCACTCTAACCGGGACAGGGGTTAATGAGCAGTTCTTC. The chain combines TRBV6-6 with TRBJ2-1; 10 nucleotides agree with TRBD1. Germline assignment: CDR1 MNHNY and CDR2 SVGAGI (reference sequence). With V trimmed by 6 bases and J by 7 bases, 12 bases remained unmatched. This CDR3 has 16 amino acids.

This rearrangement joins TRBV11-2 to TRBJ2-2, with unresolved D. Germline V gene sequence: CDR1 SGHAT, CDR2 FQNNGV. The germline V and J ends were trimmed by 1 base and 2 bases, with 11 bases remaining between them. This CDR3 contains 16 residues. The CDR3 sequence: CASSLVTGSNTGELFF. The DNA of the CDR3 is TGTGCCAGCAGCTTAGTAACCGGGTCTAACACCGGGGAGCTGTTTTTT.

The CDR3 coding sequence is TGTGCCAGCAGCTACCTAGGGGGTAGTAAGGATACGCAGTATTTT. Its protein is CASSYLGGSKDTQYF. The V gene is TRBV11-1, the J gene TRBJ2-3; tentative D call: TRBD1 (6 bases). V was trimmed by 4 bases and J by 6 bases, leaving 17 bases between them. CDR3 length: 15 amino acids. CDR1 and CDR2 from the germline V gene are SGHAT and FQDESV (reference sequence).

The chain couples TRBV12-5 to TRBJ2-7; 7 bases match TRBD2. CDR1 is LGHNT and CDR2 is FRNRAP in the germline V gene. The ends lost 7 bases at V and 5 bases at J; junction bases unmatched: 23. The CDR3 sequence is 18 residues long. The CDR3 DNA is TGTGCTAGTGCTTTCCAACCGGGGACCGGGACTACGATTAACGAGCAGTACTTC. This encodes CASAFQPGTGTTINEQYF.

The chain joins TRBV6-1 to TRBJ2-7, with a weak D call TRBD2 (5 bases). Germline-derived CDR1 and CDR2 are MNHNS and SASEGT. This CDR3 spans 15 amino acids. V lost 2 bases and J 4 bases, leaving 15 bases between the germline ends. The CDR3 DNA follows: TGTGCCAGCAGTGAAAGTGCACTAGGGCTTTACGAGCAGTACTTC. Protein product: CASSESALGLYEQYF.

V and J are TRBV19 and TRBJ1-2; D not certain. The germline V gene encodes CDR1 LNHDA and CDR2 SQIVND (reference sequence). The V gene lost 3 bases and the J gene lost 6 bases, with 17 bases spanning the gap. The CDR3 spans 15 residues. The CDR3: CASSMAGGGGNGYTF. The CDR3 DNA reads TGTGCCAGTAGTATGGCCGGAGGAGGAGGTAATGGCTACACCTTC.

This clone was counted a single time. This rearrangement joins TRBV5-4 to TRBJ2-5; D is perhaps TRBD2 (5 bases). The germline gives CDR1 SGHNT, CDR2 YYREEE (reference sequence). This CDR3 spans 11 amino acids. Trimming stripped 4 bases from V and 5 bases from J, with 6 bases between. The CDR3 DNA follows: TGTGCCAGCAGCACGGGGGAGACCCAGTACTTC. Residues: CASSTGETQYF.